These 15 T cell receptor beta chains came from one sample sequenced in a study of early T cells in non-severe SARS-CoV-2 infection. TCRdb independently ran MiXCR on the 5' RACE reads; one entry per CDR3 protein. This sample has around 50,000 distinct CDR3 sequences; about 7.8% occur once, and the top ten carry 5.8%. Sequencing was performed on whole blood. These receptor sequences come from an adult who was a healthcare worker with PCR-confirmed SARS-CoV-2 infection or an uninfected control (not recorded which).

In DNA form, the CDR3 reads TGTGCCAGCAGTTCCGGGCACAATGAGCAGTTCTTC. Translated, it gives CASSSGHNEQFF. The genes are TRBV6-5 and TRBJ2-1; no clear D. CDR3 length equals 12 residues. The germline CDR1 and CDR2 sequences are MNHEY and SVGAGI. V was clipped by 4 bases and J by 5 bases, with 6 bases between them.

In this sample, this clonotype turned up a few times. The gene calls are TRBV7-2 and TRBJ1-6; weak D call: TRBD1 (6 bases). V lost 5 bases to trimming and J lost 4 bases, with 9 bases between them. The germline CDR1 and CDR2 sequences are SGHTA and FQGNSA. This CDR3 has 14 amino acids. The CDR3 region has the DNA TGTGCCAGCAGCCAGGGACAATATAATTCACCCCTCCACTTT. This sequence encodes CASSQGQYNSPLHF.

This clonotype has at least ten counts. The J gene is TRBJ2-5, the V gene TRBV5-1; D remains unclear. The CDR3 has 15 amino acids. Trimming left V 0 bases short and J 4 bases short, with 13 bases between. Germline CDR1 is SGHRS and CDR2 is YFSETQ. The DNA for the CDR3 is TGCGCCAGCAGCTTGGTTTTTACCCCTCCAGAGACCCAGTACTTC. Translated: CASSLVFTPPETQYF.

The CDR3 region has the DNA TGTGCCAGCAGCCAAGGGCAGGGTGGGGAGACCCAGTACTTC. Its translation is CASSQGQGGETQYF. This sequence joins TRBV3-1 and TRBJ2-5, with a possible D match to TRBD1 (5 bases). Germline assignment: CDR1 LGHDT and CDR2 YNNKEL (reference sequence). The CDR3 is 14 amino acids. V lost 1 base and J lost 5, with 11 bases in between.

V is TRBV7-2 and J is TRBJ2-1; D is ambiguous. Per germline, CDR1 SGHTA and CDR2 FQGNSA. The CDR3 runs to 14 residues. V was pared by 1 base and J by 9 bases, with 13 bases between. The CDR3, as DNA: TGTGCCAGCAGCTTAGATAAACCGGTCGGTGAGCAGTTCTTC. This translates into CASSLDKPVGEQFF. Drawing the rest from reference TRBV7-2 and TRBJ2-1, the complete variable domain is GAGVSQSPSNKVTEKGKDVELRCDPISGHTALYWYRQSLGQGLEFLIYFQGNSAPDKSGLPSDRFSAERTGGSVSTLTIQRTQQEDSAVYLCASSLDKPVGEQFFGPGTRLTVL.

The chain carries TRBV5-1 and TRBJ1-2; 10 positions match TRBD1. The CDR3 runs 13 residues. V lost 3 bases to trimming and J lost 10 bases; unmatched junction nucleotides: 6. Germline V lookup: CDR1 SGHRS, CDR2 YFSETQ. The CDR3 coding sequence is TGCGCCAGCAGCTCCCGGGACAGGGGAGACTACACCTTC. It translates to CASSSRDRGDYTF.

This clonotype was recorded many times. V is TRBV3-1 and J is TRBJ2-3, with D uncertain. Germline CDR1 and CDR2: LGHDT and YNNKEL (reference sequence). The germline V and J ends were trimmed by 2 bases and 5 bases, with 8 bases remaining between them. The CDR3 has 13 amino acids. CDR3 loop: CASSQMMRDTQYF. CDR3 nucleotides: TGTGCCAGCAGCCAAATGATGAGAGATACGCAGTATTTT.

The chain joins TRBV20-1 to TRBJ2-7, with unresolved D. The CDR3 is 13 amino acids. Trimming cost V 0 bases and J 3 bases, with 9 bases left between them. CDR1 and CDR2 from the germline V gene are DFQATT and SNEGSKA (reference sequence). The CDR3 sequence is CSARDQAIYEQYF. DNA of the CDR3: TGCAGTGCTAGAGATCAGGCAATCTACGAGCAGTACTTC.

The V gene is TRBV20-1, the J gene TRBJ2-1, with TRBD1 matching over 9 bases. The V gene end was trimmed by 6 bases and the J gene end by 0 bases; junction bases not matched to a gene: 3. This CDR3 has 14 amino acids. Germline V gives CDR1 DFQATT, CDR2 SNEGSKA (reference sequence). CDR3 coding DNA: TGCAGTGCAAAGACAGGGGGCTCCTACAATGAGCAGTTCTTC. The encoded protein is CSAKTGGSYNEQFF.

This clonotype is categorized as medium-sized. The chain combines TRBV6-2 or TRBV6-3 with TRBJ2-1; the D call may be TRBD1 or TRBD2 (5 bases each). The CDR3 is made up of 14 amino acids. Trimming shortened V by 7 bases and J by 3 bases, and 13 bases separated the two germline ends. In germline, CDR1 is MNHEY, CDR2 SVGEGT. CDR3 sequence: CASTPRGSYNEQFF. The CDR3 DNA sequence: TGTGCCAGCACTCCCCGGGGCAGCTACAATGAGCAGTTCTTC.

The sample holds a few counts of this clonotype. The J gene is TRBJ2-1, the V gene TRBV4-2, with 14 bases that match TRBD2. This CDR3 spans 18 amino acids. Germline trimming cut 0 bases from V and 3 bases from J; bases unmatched to any gene: 4. Germline V lookup: CDR1 LGHNA, CDR2 YNFKEQ. This chain's CDR3 is CASSQELTSGGVYNEQFF. The CDR3 DNA is TGTGCCAGCAGCCAAGAGCTGACTAGCGGGGGGGTCTACAATGAGCAGTTCTTC.

This clonotype was counted between two and nine times. This chain connects TRBV5-4 to TRBJ1-6; no firm D call. V lost 3 bases and J lost 7, with 14 bases in between. The CDR3 sequence is 15 residues long. Germline V gene data show CDR1 as SGHNT and CDR2 as YYREEE (reference sequence). The CDR3 nucleotides are TGTGCCAGCAGCTGCCATCGGTTTCGGAATTCACCCCTCCACTTT. It encodes CASSCHRFRNSPLHF.

This clonotype was seen repeatedly, ten times or more. The chain couples TRBV11-3 to TRBJ1-1; D is undetermined. V gave up 5 bases and J gave up 0 bases, with 10 bases separating them. CDR1 and CDR2 (germline): SGHNT, YENEEA. This CDR3 region has 14 residues. CDR3 region: CASSLSNMNTEAFF. The CDR3 DNA reads as TGTGCCAGCAGCCTATCCAATATGAACACTGAAGCTTTCTTT.

To note about this clonotype: This may be a read error, as it is one base from a much larger clone. J is TRBJ1-4 and V is TRBV6-5, with D maybe TRBD1 (5 bases). The CDR3 runs to 16 residues. From germline, CDR1 is MNHEY and CDR2 SVGAGI. CDR3 sequence (DNA): TGTGCCAGCAGTTCAATGGGACGGCCAACTAATGAAAAACCGTTTTTT. It codes for CASSSMGRPTNEKPFF.

There are many counts of this clonotype. V gene TRBV20-1 combines with J gene TRBJ2-7; D ambiguous. Germline CDR1 and CDR2: DFQATT and SNEGSKA (reference sequence). The CDR3 is 13 amino acids. The germline V and J ends were trimmed by 5 bases and 5 bases, with 16 bases remaining between them. Written as DNA, the CDR3 is TGCAGTGCTCCGTCGCACGAGGTAAACGAGCAGTACTTC. This sequence encodes CSAPSHEVNEQYF.